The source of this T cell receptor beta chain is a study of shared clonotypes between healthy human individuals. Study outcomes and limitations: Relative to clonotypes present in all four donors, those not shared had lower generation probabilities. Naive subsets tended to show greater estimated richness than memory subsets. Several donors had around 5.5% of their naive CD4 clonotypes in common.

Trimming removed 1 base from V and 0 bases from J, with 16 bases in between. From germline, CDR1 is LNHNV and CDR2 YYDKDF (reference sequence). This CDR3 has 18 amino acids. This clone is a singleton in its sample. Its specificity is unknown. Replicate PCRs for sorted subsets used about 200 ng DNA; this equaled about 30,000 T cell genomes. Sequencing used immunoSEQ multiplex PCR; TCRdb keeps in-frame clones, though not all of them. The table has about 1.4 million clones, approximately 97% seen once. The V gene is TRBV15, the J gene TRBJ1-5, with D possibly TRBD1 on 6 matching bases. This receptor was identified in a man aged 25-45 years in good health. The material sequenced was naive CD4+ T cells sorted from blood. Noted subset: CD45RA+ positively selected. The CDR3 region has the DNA TGTGCCACCAGCAGAGTAGGGACATCGGGTTATAGCAATCAGCCCCAGCATTTT. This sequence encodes CATSRVGTSGYSNQPQHF.